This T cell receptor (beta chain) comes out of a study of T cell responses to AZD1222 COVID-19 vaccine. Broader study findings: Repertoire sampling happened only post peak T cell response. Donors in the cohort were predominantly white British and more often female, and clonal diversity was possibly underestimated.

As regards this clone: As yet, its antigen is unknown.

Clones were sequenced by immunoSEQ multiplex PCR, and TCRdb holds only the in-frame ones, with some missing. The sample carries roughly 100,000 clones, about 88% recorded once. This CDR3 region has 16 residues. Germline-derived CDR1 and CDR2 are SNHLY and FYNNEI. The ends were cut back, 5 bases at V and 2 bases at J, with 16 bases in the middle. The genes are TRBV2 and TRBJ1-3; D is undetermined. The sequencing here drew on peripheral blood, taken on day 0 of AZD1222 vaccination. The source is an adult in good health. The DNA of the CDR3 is TGTGCCAGCAGTTACCTCGGGGATGACGCTGGAAACACCATATATTTT. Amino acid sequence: CASSYLGDDAGNTIYF.